Given below is one T cell receptor (beta chain) in context. As yet, its antigen is unknown. This record belongs to a study of tumor and adjacent non-tumor tissue in lung cancer. Study results and limitations: Tumor tissue had significantly higher TCR diversity than normal lung.

CDR3 length: 12 residues. Trimming shortened V by 1 base and J by 8 bases, and 8 bases separated the two germline ends. Germline CDR1 SGHTA, CDR2 FQGNSA. RNA was extracted from bulk tissue without any cell sorting. More than 3 cm separated this lung sample from the edge of the tumor. A modified ARM-PCR protocol with three rounds of nested PCR amplified TCRbeta. TCRdb ran MiXCR on the multiplex PCR reads and lists one entry per CDR3 protein. Among about 100,000 distinct CDR3 sequences listed, about 60% were seen once. The chain couples TRBV7-2 to TRBJ1-2; no clear D. This receptor was taken from a man under 40 with non-small cell lung cancer. What was sequenced was distant non-tumor lung tissue. The chain's CDR3 is CTSSLVNFGYTF. CDR3 DNA sequence: TGTACCAGCAGCTTAGTGAATTTCGGCTACACCTTC.